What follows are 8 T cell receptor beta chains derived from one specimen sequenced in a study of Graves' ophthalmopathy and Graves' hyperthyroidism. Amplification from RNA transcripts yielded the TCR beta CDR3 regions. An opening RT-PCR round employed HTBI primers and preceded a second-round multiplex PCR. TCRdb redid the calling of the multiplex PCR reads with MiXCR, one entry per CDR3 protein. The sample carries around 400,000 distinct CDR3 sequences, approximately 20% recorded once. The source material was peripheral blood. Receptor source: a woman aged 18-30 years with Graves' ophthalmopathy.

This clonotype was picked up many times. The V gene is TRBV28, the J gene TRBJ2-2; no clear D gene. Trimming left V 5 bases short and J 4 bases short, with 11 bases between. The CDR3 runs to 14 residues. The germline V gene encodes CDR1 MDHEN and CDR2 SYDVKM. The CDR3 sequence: CASSRPVPTGELFF. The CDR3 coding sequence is TGTGCCAGCAGTCGCCCAGTGCCCACCGGGGAGCTGTTTTTT.

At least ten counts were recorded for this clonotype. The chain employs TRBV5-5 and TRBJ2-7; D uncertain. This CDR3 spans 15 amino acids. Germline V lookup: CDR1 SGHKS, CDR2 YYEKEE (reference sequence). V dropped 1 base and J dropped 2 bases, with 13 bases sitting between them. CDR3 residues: CASSLQKKVPYEQYF. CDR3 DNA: TGTGCCAGCAGCTTGCAAAAAAAGGTCCCCTACGAGCAGTACTTC.

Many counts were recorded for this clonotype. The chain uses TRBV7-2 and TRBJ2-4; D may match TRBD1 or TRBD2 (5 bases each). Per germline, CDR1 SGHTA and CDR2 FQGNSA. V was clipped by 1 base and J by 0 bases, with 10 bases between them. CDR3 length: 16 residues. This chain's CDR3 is CASSLDTGLAKNIQYF. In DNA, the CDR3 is TGTGCCAGCAGCTTAGATACAGGACTAGCCAAAAACATTCAGTACTTC.

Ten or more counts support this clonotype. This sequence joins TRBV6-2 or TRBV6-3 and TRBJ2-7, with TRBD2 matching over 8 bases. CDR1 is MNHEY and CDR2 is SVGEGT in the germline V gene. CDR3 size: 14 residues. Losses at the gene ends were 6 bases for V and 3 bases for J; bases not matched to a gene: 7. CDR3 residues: CASSSGTSRYEQYF. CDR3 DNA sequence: TGTGCCAGCAGCTCCGGGACTAGTCGCTACGAGCAGTACTTC.

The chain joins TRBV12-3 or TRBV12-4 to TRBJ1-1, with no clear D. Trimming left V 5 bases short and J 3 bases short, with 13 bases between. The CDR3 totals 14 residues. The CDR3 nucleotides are TGTGCCAGCAGTCCCGAGTGGTCGTACACTGAAGCTTTCTTT. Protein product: CASSPEWSYTEAFF.

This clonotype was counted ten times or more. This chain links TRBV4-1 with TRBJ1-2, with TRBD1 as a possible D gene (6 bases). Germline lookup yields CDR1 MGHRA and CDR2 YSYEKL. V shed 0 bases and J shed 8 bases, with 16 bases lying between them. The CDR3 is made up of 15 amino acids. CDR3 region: CASSQDQWAGGGYTF. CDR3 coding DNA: TGCGCCAGCAGCCAAGATCAATGGGCCGGGGGCGGCTACACCTTC.

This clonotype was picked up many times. The CDR3, as DNA: TGTGCCAGCAGCCTTAGGGGGCCCGGGCAAGAGACCCAGTACTTC. Translation gives CASSLRGPGQETQYF. The chain uses TRBV11-2 and TRBJ2-5, with TRBD1 matching 7 bases. J was trimmed by 2 bases and V by 5 bases; bases with no gene match: 8. The CDR3 contains 15 residues. Germline V CDR1 and CDR2: SGHAT, FQNNGV.

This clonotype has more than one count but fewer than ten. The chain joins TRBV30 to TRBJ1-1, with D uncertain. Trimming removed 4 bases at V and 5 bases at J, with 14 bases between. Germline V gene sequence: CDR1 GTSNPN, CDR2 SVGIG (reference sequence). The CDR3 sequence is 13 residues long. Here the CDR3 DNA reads TGTGCCTGGACCAGATTAGAACTTACTGAAGCTTTCTTT. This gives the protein CAWTRLELTEAFF.